This T cell receptor beta chain was sequenced for a study of regulatory T cells in long-lasting Graves disease. The CDR3 has 16 amino acids. V lost 2 bases and J 4 bases, leaving 17 bases between the germline ends. Germline assignment: CDR1 SEHNR and CDR2 FQNEAQ (reference sequence). As to time point: newly diagnosed GD, antithyroid drugs for less than 3 months. The TCR library was prepared using RNA isolated from PBMCs. This clonotype was seen a few times. Both iRepertoire HTBI primers and Arm-PCR of CDR3 regions were used to build the TCR beta libraries. Using its own MiXCR run on the multiplex PCR reads, TCRdb lists one record per CDR3 protein. The table shows hundreds of thousands of distinct CDR3 sequences, with about 16% occurring only once. This sample also appeared in a second study, on T cells in Graves' hyperthyroidism and ophthalmopathy. From that report: The HTBI set primed first-round TCR CDR3 RT-PCR.

The sequence derives from a woman aged 25 to 39 with Graves disease. V is TRBV7-9 and J is TRBJ1-1; possibly TRBD1 for D (6 bases). Material: peripheral blood mononuclear cells (PBMCs), obtained at new diagnosis, from a patient treated with antithyroid drugs. CDR3 nucleotide sequence: TGTGCCAGCAGCTTATCTTGGGGGGCGCAGGGCACTGAAGCTTTCTTT. Residues: CASSLSWGAQGTEAFF.